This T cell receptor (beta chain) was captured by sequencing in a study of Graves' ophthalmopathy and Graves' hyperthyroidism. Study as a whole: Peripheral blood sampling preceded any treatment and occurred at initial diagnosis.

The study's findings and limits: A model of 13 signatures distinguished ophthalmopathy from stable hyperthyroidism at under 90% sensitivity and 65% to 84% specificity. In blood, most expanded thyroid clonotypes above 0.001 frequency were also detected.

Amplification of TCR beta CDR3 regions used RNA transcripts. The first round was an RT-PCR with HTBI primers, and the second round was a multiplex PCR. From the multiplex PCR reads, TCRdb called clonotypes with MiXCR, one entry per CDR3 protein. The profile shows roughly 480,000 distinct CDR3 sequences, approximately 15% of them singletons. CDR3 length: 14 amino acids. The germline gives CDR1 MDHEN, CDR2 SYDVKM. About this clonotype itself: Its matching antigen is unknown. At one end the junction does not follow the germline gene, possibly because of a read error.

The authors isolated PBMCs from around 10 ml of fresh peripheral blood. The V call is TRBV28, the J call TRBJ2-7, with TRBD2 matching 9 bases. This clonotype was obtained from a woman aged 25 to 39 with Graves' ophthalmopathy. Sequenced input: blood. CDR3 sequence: CASSIEAGGYEQYF. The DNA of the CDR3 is TGCGCCAGCAGTATTGAAGCGGGAGGCTACGAGCAGTACTTC.